These T cell receptor beta chains were read from a single sample in a study of T-cell reconstitution after alpha-beta-depleted transplantation in children. One entry per CDR3 protein, called by TCRdb with MiXCR from the PCR reads. The data show about 830,000 distinct CDR3 sequences, less than 20% seen once. Specimen: PBMCs, mostly from graft donor cells, collected 360 days after TCRalphabeta/CD19-depleted stem cell transplant. These receptors were obtained from a male patient under 18 who had a stem cell transplant for acute lymphoblastic leukemia, so the T cells may come from the graft donor. Both conserved end residues are trimmed from each CDR3.

v_call: TRBV5-1; j_call: TRBJ2-2; cdr3_aa: ASSLVGGINTGELF
v_call: TRBV3-1; j_call: TRBJ2-1; cdr3_aa: ASSLNDFNEQF
v_call: TRBV27; j_call: TRBJ2-5; cdr3_aa: ASSGRGVETQY
v_call: TRBV2; j_call: TRBJ2-1; cdr3_aa: ASSRKLAGGLEQF
v_call: TRBV9; j_call: TRBJ2-3; cdr3_aa: ASSAGTSGTTDTQY
v_call: TRBV7-8; j_call: TRBJ2-3; cdr3_aa: ASSLINSGRTDTQY
v_call: TRBV7-3; j_call: TRBJ2-5; cdr3_aa: ASSLIGGLAVPKETQY
v_call: TRBV21-1; j_call: TRBJ2-1; cdr3_aa: ASSFHRDISSRGSYNEQF
v_call: TRBV29-1; j_call: TRBJ1-5; cdr3_aa: SVQGLEQPQH
v_call: TRBV14; j_call: TRBJ2-7; cdr3_aa: ASSQLQGGYEQY
v_call: TRBV6-5; j_call: TRBJ1-1; cdr3_aa: ASSYRQGKGTEAF
v_call: TRBV4-1; j_call: TRBJ2-5; cdr3_aa: ASSQESREETQY
v_call: TRBV4-1; j_call: TRBJ2-7; cdr3_aa: ASSQNREGTYEQY
v_call: TRBV5-1; j_call: TRBJ2-7; cdr3_aa: ASSPPSAYEQY
v_call: TRBV3-1; j_call: TRBJ1-5; cdr3_aa: ASSQGTEGRNQPQH
v_call: TRBV18; j_call: TRBJ1-5; cdr3_aa: ASSPQGASNQPQH
v_call: TRBV7-7; j_call: TRBJ2-1; cdr3_aa: ASSLGAGAWEQF
v_call: TRBV16; j_call: TRBJ2-7; cdr3_aa: ASSQGTGAYYEQY
v_call: TRBV9; j_call: TRBJ2-1; cdr3_aa: ASSVAGSGSRGEQF
v_call: TRBV7-9; j_call: TRBJ2-1; cdr3_aa: ASSLVGEGVHEQF
v_call: TRBV29-1; j_call: TRBJ2-7; cdr3_aa: SVVMVYEQY
v_call: TRBV24-1; j_call: TRBJ2-3; cdr3_aa: ATNTGGRTDTQY
v_call: TRBV5-1; j_call: TRBJ1-4; cdr3_aa: ASSSTGQSGEKLF